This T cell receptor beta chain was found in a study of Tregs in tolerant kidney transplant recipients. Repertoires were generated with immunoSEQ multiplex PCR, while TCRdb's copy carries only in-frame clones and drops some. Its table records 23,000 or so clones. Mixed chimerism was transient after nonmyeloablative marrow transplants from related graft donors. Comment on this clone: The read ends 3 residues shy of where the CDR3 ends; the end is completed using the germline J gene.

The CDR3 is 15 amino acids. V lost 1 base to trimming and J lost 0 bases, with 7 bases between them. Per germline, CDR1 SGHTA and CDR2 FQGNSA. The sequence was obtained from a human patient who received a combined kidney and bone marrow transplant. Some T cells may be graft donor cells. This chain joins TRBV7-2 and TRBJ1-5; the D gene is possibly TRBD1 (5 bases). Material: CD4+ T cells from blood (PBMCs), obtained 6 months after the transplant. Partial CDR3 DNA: TGTGCCAGCAGCTTAGGAGGGGTTAGCAATCAGCCC. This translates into CASSLGGVSNQP. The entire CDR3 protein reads CASSLGGVSNQPQHF.